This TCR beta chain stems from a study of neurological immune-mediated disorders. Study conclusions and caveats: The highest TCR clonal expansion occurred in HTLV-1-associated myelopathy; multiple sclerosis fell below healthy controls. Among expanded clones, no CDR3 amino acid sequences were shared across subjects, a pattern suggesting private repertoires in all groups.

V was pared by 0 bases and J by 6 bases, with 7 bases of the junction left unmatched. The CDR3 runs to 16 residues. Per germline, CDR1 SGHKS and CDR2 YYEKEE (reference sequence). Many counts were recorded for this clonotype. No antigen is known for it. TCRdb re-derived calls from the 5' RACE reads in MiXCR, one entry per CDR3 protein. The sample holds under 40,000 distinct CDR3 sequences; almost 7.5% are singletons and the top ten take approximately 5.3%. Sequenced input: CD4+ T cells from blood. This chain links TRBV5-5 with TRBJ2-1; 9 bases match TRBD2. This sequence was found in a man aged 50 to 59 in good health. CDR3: CASSLGLREGLNEQFF. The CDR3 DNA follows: TGTGCCAGCAGCTTGGGGTTGCGGGAGGGCCTCAATGAGCAGTTCTTC.